This T cell receptor beta chain comes out of a study of T cell changes during pregnancy in multiple sclerosis. Some clones are missing from TCRdb's copy, which holds only in-frame ones; the method was immunoSEQ multiplex PCR. The table records tens of thousands of clones, 80% to 95% of them present only once. V was trimmed by 3 bases and J by 3 bases, leaving 15 bases between them. Germline CDR1 and CDR2: SEHNR and FQNEAQ (reference sequence). CDR3 size: 16 residues. This material consisted of peripheral blood, taken in the third trimester of pregnancy. The V call is TRBV7-9, the J call TRBJ2-1; D may be TRBD2 (5 bases). The sequence was collected from a female donor in good health, enrolled as a control in a pregnancy study. Written as DNA, the CDR3 is TGTGCCAGCAGCTTGGGAATAGCGACTTACTACAATGAGCAGTTCTTC. It encodes CASSLGIATYYNEQFF.